A selection of T cell receptor beta chains follows, all from one sample in a study of CD8 T cells in Susac syndrome. One entry per CDR3 protein, called by TCRdb with MiXCR from the immunoSEQ multiplex PCR reads. The repertoire consists of hundreds of thousands of distinct CDR3 sequences, with 70% to 90% occurring once and the leading ten covering about 0.11%. Sequencing used CD8+ T cells from PBMCs. The receptors originated from a human donor with multiple sclerosis. Each CDR3 is given with its conserved first and last residue. D genes are given only for firm matches. Rows give clone size only sometimes, using once, few, many, or a class for an expanded clone.

v_gene,abundance,d_gene,j_gene,CDR3aa,CDR3nt
TRBV5-1,NA,TRBD2,TRBJ2-3,CASSPMPSGTADTQYF,TGCGCCAGCAGCCCTATGCCCAGCGGGACTGCAGATACGCAGTATTTT
TRBV20-1,NA,NA,TRBJ2-7,CSARDEASRALEYF,TGCAGTGCTAGAGATGAAGCTAGCAGGGCTCTCGAGTACTTC
TRBV28,NA,NA,TRBJ2-3,CASRERGADTQYF,TGTGCCAGCAGAGAAAGGGGTGCAGATACGCAGTATTTT
TRBV7-9,NA,NA,TRBJ2-5,CASSFIMAKETQYF,TGTGCCAGCAGCTTTATTATGGCTAAAGAGACCCAGTACTTC
TRBV21-1,NA,NA,TRBJ1-6,CASSQDRGLINSPLHF,TGTGCCAGCAGCCAGGACAGGGGTCTTATTAATTCACCCCTCCACTTT
TRBV7-9,NA,NA,TRBJ2-7,CASRLAEVGSPYEQYF,TGTGCCAGCAGACTAGCAGAGGTGGGTTCACCCTACGAGCAGTACTTC
TRBV7-8,once,TRBD2,TRBJ2-1,CAIRGTGGGAHNEQFF,TGTGCCATCAGAGGGACCGGCGGGGGAGCACACAATGAGCAGTTCTTC
TRBV6-5,NA,NA,TRBJ2-4,CASSYTARRSKNIQYF,TGTGCCAGCAGCTACACGGCCCGTCGTTCCAAAAACATTCAGTACTTC
TRBV14,NA,NA,TRBJ2-1,CASSPAQVGGEQFF,TGTGCCAGCAGCCCGGCTCAAGTGGGGGGTGAGCAGTTCTTC
TRBV27,NA,NA,TRBJ2-1,CASSLPRGKEQFF,TGTGCCAGCAGTTTACCCCGAGGGAAGGAGCAGTTCTTC
TRBV4-2,NA,NA,TRBJ2-5,CASSQRSTQETQYF,TGTGCCAGCAGCCAAAGGAGCACCCAAGAGACCCAGTACTTC
TRBV29-1,NA,NA,TRBJ1-1,CSVDSQAGGTEAFF,TGCAGCGTTGATAGTCAGGCGGGGGGCACTGAAGCTTTCTTT
TRBV7-9,NA,NA,TRBJ1-2,CASSWGRRVFDGYTF,TGTGCCAGCAGCTGGGGGAGGAGGGTATTTGATGGCTACACCTTC
TRBV6-1,NA,NA,TRBJ1-5,CASTGGPLNQPQHF,TGTGCCAGCACCGGCGGACCCCTTAATCAGCCCCAGCATTTT
TRBV7-9,NA,TRBD1,TRBJ1-2,CASSPEDRGLLNGYTF,TGTGCCAGCAGCCCCGAAGACAGGGGGCTCCTTAATGGCTACACCTTC
TRBV29-1,once,TRBD1,TRBJ2-1,CSVYPTGSSYNEQFF,TGCAGCGTCTATCCGACAGGGAGCTCCTACAATGAGCAGTTCTTC
TRBV5-6,few,TRBD1,TRBJ2-7,CASSASTGISSYEQYF,TGTGCCAGCAGCGCGTCGACAGGGATTAGCTCCTACGAGCAGTACTTC
TRBV10-3,few,TRBD2,TRBJ2-7,CAISEAASGLYEQYF,TGTGCCATCAGTGAGGCGGCTAGCGGGCTATACGAGCAGTACTTC
TRBV3-1,NA,NA,TRBJ1-5,CASSQNRAEPQHF,TGTGCCAGCAGCCAAAACAGGGCTGAGCCCCAGCATTTT
TRBV19,NA,TRBD1,TRBJ1-5,CASSNPTGKEPQHF,TGTGCCAGTAGTAACCCGACAGGGAAGGAGCCCCAGCATTTT
TRBV6-5,few,TRBD2,TRBJ2-7,CASSYSREGIRDEQYF,TGTGCCAGCAGTTACTCGAGGGAGGGGATACGGGACGAGCAGTACTTC
TRBV21-1,NA,NA,TRBJ2-3,CASSSRRGRTSGSPDTQYF,TGTGCCAGCAGCAGCCGAAGGGGGAGGACTAGCGGGAGTCCAGATACGCAGTATTTT
TRBV6-1,NA,NA,TRBJ2-2,CASSSFGGPMNTGELFF,TGTGCCAGCAGCTCATTTGGAGGGCCTATGAACACCGGGGAGCTGTTTTTT
TRBV12-3/TRBV12-4,NA,NA,TRBJ2-1,CASTIEGDEQFF,TGTGCCAGCACCATCGAAGGGGATGAGCAGTTCTTC
TRBV5-1,NA,NA,TRBJ2-7,CASSLYTNVGEQYF,TGCGCCAGCAGCTTGTACACTAATGTCGGGGAGCAGTACTTC
TRBV6-2/TRBV6-3,NA,NA,TRBJ2-5,CASSPGFQETQYF,TGTGCCAGCAGCCCAGGATTTCAAGAGACCCAGTACTTC
TRBV27,NA,NA,TRBJ2-5,CASSLRQAETQYF,TGTGCCAGCAGTTTGCGGCAGGCCGAAACCCAGTACTTC
TRBV29-1,few,NA,TRBJ1-2,CSVEVRRGYTF,TGCAGCGTTGAGGTCAGGCGGGGCTACACCTTC
TRBV9,NA,NA,TRBJ2-7,CASSPAVGVNEQYF,TGTGCCAGCAGCCCGGCGGTAGGGGTTAACGAGCAGTACTTC
TRBV12-5,NA,TRBD1,TRBJ1-2,CASGLVRVGQGVGGYTF,TGTGCTAGTGGTTTGGTAAGGGTAGGACAGGGGGTGGGTGGCTACACCTTC
TRBV19,NA,TRBD2,TRBJ2-7,CASSIGALAGGLSYEQYF,TGTGCCAGTAGTATTGGGGCACTAGCGGGCGGACTCTCCTACGAGCAGTACTTC
TRBV6-2/TRBV6-3,once,NA,TRBJ1-1,CASSFEILNTEAFF,TGTGCCAGCAGTTTCGAGATCCTGAACACTGAAGCTTTCTTT
TRBV7-8,NA,TRBD2,TRBJ2-7,CASSFPTSEYEQYF,TGTGCCAGCAGCTTCCCGACTAGCGAGTACGAGCAGTACTTC
TRBV7-9,NA,TRBD2,TRBJ2-7,CASRPPLAGGGYEQYF,TGTGCCAGCAGACCCCCATTAGCGGGAGGCGGCTACGAGCAGTACTTC
TRBV6-5,NA,NA,TRBJ2-2,CASSWDRTLGTGELFF,TGTGCCAGCAGTTGGGACCGTACCCTAGGGACCGGGGAGCTGTTTTTT
TRBV27,NA,NA,TRBJ2-4,CASWAGGSIQYF,TGTGCCAGCTGGGCGGGCGGATCTATTCAGTACTTC
TRBV14,NA,NA,TRBJ2-7,CASSQDTVEGLEQYF,TGTGCCAGCAGCCAAGACACGGTTGAGGGTCTCGAGCAGTACTTC
TRBV29-1,NA,NA,TRBJ2-5,CSVPGMETQYF,TGCAGCGTCCCTGGGATGGAGACCCAGTACTTC
TRBV28,NA,TRBD2,TRBJ2-5,CAGGISGRETQYF,TGTGCCGGGGGGATTAGCGGGAGAGAGACCCAGTACTTC
TRBV24-1,NA,NA,TRBJ1-5,CATSDPSYTNQPQHF,TGTGCCACCAGTGATCCCTCCTATACCAATCAGCCCCAGCATTTT
TRBV28,NA,TRBD1,TRBJ2-7,CASNLQSGTGGYEQYF,TGTGCCAGCAACCTCCAATCCGGGACAGGGGGCTACGAGCAGTACTTC
TRBV5-1,NA,NA,TRBJ2-7,CASSLDGVQGLWDEQYF,TGCGCCAGCAGCTTGGATGGGGTTCAGGGTTTATGGGACGAGCAGTACTTC
TRBV27,NA,NA,TRBJ2-1,CASSFRLRKFF,TGTGCCAGCAGTTTTCGACTTCGGAAGTTCTTC
TRBV6-1,NA,TRBD1,TRBJ2-7,CASSGTGGVEQYF,TGTGCCAGCAGTGGGACAGGGGGTGTTGAGCAGTACTTC
TRBV7-9,once,TRBD2,TRBJ2-7,CASNTGGEQYF,TGTGCCAGCAATACGGGGGGCGAGCAGTACTTC
TRBV7-9,NA,NA,TRBJ2-7,CASSPERRYEQYF,TGTGCCAGCAGCCCGGAGCGGCGCTACGAGCAGTACTTC
TRBV13,NA,NA,TRBJ2-7,CASSLQGRDEQYF,TGTGCCAGCAGCTTACAGGGACGCGACGAGCAGTACTTC
TRBV9,NA,TRBD2,TRBJ2-7,CASSVNSGSRTYEQYF,TGTGCCAGCAGCGTAAACAGCGGGAGTAGGACCTACGAGCAGTACTTC
TRBV6-1,few,TRBD2,TRBJ2-1,CASSRTSGRTSYNEQFF,TGTGCCAGCAGCAGGACTAGCGGGAGGACATCCTACAATGAGCAGTTCTTC
TRBV12-3/TRBV12-4,NA,NA,TRBJ2-5,CASSPRLGTQYF,TGTGCCAGCAGCCCCCGCTTAGGGACCCAGTACTTC
TRBV3-1,NA,NA,TRBJ1-3,CPSSQDSVLEDTIYF,TGTCCCAGCAGCCAAGATTCGGTACTAGAGGACACCATATATTTT
TRBV7-9,NA,NA,TRBJ1-1,CASSSANLNTEAFF,TGTGCCAGCAGCTCCGCCAACCTGAACACTGAAGCTTTCTTT
TRBV4-2,NA,TRBD1,TRBJ2-1,CASSTRTGGNDEQFF,TGTGCCAGCAGTACTCGGACAGGGGGTAACGATGAGCAGTTCTTC
TRBV12-3/TRBV12-4,once,NA,TRBJ1-3,CASSLGREASGNTIYF,TGTGCCAGCAGTTTGGGCAGGGAAGCGTCTGGAAACACCATATATTTT
TRBV19,NA,NA,TRBJ2-7,CASSSTGLEQYF,TGTGCCAGTAGTTCTACAGGGCTCGAGCAGTACTTC
TRBV20-1,NA,NA,TRBJ1-2,CSARPAPNYGYTF,TGCAGTGCTAGACCAGCTCCTAACTATGGCTACACCTTC
TRBV10-3,NA,NA,TRBJ2-2,CAPRGGTFTGELFF,TGTGCCCCCAGAGGTGGGACCTTTACCGGGGAGCTGTTTTTT